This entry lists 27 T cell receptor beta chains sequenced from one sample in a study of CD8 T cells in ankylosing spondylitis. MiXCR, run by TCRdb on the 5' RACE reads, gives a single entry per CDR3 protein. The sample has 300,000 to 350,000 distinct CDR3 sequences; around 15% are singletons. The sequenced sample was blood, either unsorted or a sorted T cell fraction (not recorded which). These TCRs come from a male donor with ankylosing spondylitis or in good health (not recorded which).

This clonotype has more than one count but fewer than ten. CDR3 nucleotides: TGTGCCAGCAGCCCCTCGGGACTAGTAGGTTCTGGGGAGCTGTTTTTT. Its protein product is CASSPSGLVGSGELFF. The V call is TRBV5-6, the J call TRBJ2-2; 8 bases fit TRBD2. Germline CDR1 is SGHDT and CDR2 is YYEEEE. V shed 4 bases, J shed 8 bases, and the junction held 13 bases outside the gene matches. The CDR3 runs to 16 residues.

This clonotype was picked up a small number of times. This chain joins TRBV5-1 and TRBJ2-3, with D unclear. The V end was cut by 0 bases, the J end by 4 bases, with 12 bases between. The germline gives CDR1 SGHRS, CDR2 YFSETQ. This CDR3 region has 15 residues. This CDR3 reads CASSLGGPGADTQYF. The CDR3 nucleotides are TGCGCCAGCAGCTTGGGCGGCCCTGGCGCAGATACGCAGTATTTT.

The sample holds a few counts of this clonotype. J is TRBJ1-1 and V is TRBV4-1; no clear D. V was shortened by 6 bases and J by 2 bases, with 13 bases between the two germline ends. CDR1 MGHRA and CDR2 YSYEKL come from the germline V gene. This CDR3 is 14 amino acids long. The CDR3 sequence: CASRSANSNTEAFF. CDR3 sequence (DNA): TGCGCCAGCAGATCGGCCAACTCTAACACTGAAGCTTTCTTT.

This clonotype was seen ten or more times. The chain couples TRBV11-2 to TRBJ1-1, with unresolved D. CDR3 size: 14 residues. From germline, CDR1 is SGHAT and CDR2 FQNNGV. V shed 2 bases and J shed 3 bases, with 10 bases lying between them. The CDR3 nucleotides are TGTGCCAGCAGCTTAAGAAGGGTGGACACTGAAGCTTTCTTT. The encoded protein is CASSLRRVDTEAFF.

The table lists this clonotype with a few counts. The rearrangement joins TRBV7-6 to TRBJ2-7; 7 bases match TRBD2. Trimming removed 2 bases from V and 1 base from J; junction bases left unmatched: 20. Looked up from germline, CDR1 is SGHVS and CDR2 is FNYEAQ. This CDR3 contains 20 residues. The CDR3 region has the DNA TGTGCCAGCAGCTTACTCCCCCCGGGGAAGCGGCTAGCGGAGTCCTACGAGCAGTACTTC. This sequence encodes CASSLLPPGKRLAESYEQYF.

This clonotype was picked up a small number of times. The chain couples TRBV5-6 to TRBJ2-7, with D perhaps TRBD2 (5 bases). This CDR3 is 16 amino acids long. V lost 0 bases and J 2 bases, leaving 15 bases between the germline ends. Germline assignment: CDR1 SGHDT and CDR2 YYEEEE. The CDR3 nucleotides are TGTGCCAGCAGCTTGGGACCCGGGATGGTAACCTACGAGCAGTACTTC. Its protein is CASSLGPGMVTYEQYF.

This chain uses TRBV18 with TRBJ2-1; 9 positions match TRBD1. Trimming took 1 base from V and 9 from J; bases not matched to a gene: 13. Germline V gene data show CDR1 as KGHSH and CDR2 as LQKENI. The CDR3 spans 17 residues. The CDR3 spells CASSPRNIGQGISEQFF. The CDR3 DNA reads TGTGCCAGCTCACCACGAAATATCGGACAGGGGATCAGTGAGCAGTTCTTC.

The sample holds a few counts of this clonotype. CDR3 protein: CASSVGASPQETQYF. In DNA form, the CDR3 reads TGTGCCAGCAGTGTCGGGGCATCACCTCAAGAGACCCAGTACTTC. The chain is built from TRBV2 and TRBJ2-5; possibly TRBD1 or TRBD2 for D (5 bases each). Trimming left V 4 bases short and J 2 bases short, with 14 bases between. The CDR3 covers 15 residues. Germline V gives CDR1 SNHLY, CDR2 FYNNEI.

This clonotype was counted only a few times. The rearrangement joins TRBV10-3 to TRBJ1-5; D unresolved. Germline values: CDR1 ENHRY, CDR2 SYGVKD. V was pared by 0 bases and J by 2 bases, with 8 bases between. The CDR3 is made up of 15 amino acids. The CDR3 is CAISESGRGNQPQHF. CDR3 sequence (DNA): TGTGCCATCAGTGAGTCGGGAAGGGGCAATCAGCCCCAGCATTTT.

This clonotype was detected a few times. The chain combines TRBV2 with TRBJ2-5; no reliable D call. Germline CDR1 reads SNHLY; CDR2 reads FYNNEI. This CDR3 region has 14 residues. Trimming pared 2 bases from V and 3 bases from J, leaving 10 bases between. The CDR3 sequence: CASSENNWEETQYF. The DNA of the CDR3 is TGTGCCAGCAGTGAAAATAATTGGGAAGAGACCCAGTACTTC.

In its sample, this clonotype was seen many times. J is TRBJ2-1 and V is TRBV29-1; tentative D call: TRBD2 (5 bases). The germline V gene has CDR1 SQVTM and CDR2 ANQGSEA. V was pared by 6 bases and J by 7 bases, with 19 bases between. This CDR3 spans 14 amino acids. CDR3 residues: CSVTWAGGTNEQFF. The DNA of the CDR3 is TGCAGCGTCACCTGGGCAGGAGGCACTAATGAGCAGTTCTTC.

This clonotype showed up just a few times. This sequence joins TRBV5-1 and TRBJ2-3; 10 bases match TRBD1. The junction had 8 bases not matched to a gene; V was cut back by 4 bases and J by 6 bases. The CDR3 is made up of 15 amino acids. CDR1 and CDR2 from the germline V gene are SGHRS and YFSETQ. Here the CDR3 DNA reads TGCGCCAGCAGCCTCGATGGACAGGGGGTTGATACGCAGTATTTT. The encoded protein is CASSLDGQGVDTQYF.

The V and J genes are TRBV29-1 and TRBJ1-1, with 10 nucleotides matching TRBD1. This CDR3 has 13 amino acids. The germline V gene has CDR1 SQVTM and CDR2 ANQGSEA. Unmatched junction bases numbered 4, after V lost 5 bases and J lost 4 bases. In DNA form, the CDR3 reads TGCAGCGTTAAAGGACAGGGGGGCACTGAAGCTTTCTTT. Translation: CSVKGQGGTEAFF.

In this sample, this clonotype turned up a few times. As DNA, the CDR3 is TGTGCCAGCAGCTTAAGCAGGGACAATTCACCCCTCCACTTT. This translates into CASSLSRDNSPLHF. The chain links TRBV7-2 to TRBJ1-6, with a possible D match to TRBD1 (5 bases). The germline V gene has CDR1 SGHTA and CDR2 FQGNSA. V was cut by 2 bases and J by 7 bases, with 9 bases left in between. The CDR3 is 14 residues long.

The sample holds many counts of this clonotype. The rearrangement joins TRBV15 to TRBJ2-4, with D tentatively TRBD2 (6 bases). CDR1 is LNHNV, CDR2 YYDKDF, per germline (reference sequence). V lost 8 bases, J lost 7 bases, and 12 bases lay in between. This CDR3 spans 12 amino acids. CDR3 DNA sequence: TGTGCCACCCGAGCGGAGGGCAACATTCAGTACTTC. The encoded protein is CATRAEGNIQYF.

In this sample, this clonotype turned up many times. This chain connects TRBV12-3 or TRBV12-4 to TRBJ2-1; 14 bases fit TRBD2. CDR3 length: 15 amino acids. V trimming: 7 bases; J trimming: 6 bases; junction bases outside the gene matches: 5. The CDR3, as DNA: TGTGCCAGCACCAGGACTAGCGGGGGGATCAATGAGCAGTTCTTC. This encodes CASTRTSGGINEQFF.

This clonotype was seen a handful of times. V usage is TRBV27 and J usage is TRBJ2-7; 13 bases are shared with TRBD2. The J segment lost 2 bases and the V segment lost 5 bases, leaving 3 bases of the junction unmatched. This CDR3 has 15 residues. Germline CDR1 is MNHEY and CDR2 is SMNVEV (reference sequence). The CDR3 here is CASSQLAGGAYEQYF. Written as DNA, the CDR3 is TGTGCCAGCAGTCAACTAGCGGGAGGGGCCTACGAGCAGTACTTC.

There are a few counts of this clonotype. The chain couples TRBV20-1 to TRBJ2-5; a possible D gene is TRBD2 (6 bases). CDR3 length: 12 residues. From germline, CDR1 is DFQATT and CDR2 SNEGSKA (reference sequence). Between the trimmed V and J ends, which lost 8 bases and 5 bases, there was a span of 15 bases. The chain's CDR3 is CSTQRAAETQYF. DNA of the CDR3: TGCAGTACGCAGCGGGCCGCCGAGACCCAGTACTTC.

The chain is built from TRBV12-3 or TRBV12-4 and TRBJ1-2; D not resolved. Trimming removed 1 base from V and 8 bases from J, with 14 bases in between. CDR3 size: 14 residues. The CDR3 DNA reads TGTGCCAGCAGTTTAGAAGGCGGGTTCGGCGGCTACACCTTC. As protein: CASSLEGGFGGYTF.

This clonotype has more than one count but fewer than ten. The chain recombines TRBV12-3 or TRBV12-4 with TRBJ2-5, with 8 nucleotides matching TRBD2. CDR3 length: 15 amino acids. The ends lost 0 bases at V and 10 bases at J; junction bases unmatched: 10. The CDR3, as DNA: TGTGCCAGCAGTTTAGCGGGACTAGGCGGGGGGCACCAGTACTTC. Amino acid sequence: CASSLAGLGGGHQYF.

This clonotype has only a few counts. CDR3 loop: CSAVLWATPHTQYF. As DNA, the CDR3 is TGCAGTGCCGTTCTTTGGGCTACCCCTCATACGCAGTATTTT. J is TRBJ2-3 and V is TRBV20-1; no clear D gene. Germline values: CDR1 DFQATT, CDR2 SNEGSKA (reference sequence). There are 14 residues in the CDR3. With 6 bases removed from V and 7 bases from J, the gap between germline ends came to 20 bases.

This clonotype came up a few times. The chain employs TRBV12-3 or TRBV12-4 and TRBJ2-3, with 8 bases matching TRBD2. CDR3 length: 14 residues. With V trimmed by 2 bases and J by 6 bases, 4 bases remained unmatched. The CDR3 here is CASSLSAGADTQYF. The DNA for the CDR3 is TGTGCCAGCAGTTTATCAGCGGGAGCCGATACGCAGTATTTT.

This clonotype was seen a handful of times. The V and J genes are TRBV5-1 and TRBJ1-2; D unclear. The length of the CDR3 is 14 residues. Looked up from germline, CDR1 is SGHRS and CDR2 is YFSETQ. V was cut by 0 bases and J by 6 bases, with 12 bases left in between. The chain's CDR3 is CASSLGHRFDGYTF. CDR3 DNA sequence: TGCGCCAGCAGCTTGGGACACCGCTTTGATGGCTACACCTTC.

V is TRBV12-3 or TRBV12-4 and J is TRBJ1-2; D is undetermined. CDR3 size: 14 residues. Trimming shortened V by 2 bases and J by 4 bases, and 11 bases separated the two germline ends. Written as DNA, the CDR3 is TGTGCCAGCAGTTTAACCCAGCAGCCCTATGGCTACACCTTC. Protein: CASSLTQQPYGYTF.

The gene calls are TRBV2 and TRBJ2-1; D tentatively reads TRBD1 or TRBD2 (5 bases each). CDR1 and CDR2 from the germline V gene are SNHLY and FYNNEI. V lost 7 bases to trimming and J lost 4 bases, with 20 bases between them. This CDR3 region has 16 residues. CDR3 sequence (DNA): TGTGCCAGCAAGGCCCTCTCGGGGCAGTTTTACAATGAGCAGTTCTTC. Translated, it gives CASKALSGQFYNEQFF.

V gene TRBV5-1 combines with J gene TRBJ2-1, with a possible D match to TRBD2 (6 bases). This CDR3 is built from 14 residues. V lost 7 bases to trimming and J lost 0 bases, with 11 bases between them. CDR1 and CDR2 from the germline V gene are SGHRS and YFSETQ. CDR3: CASSGGDSYNEQFF. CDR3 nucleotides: TGCGCCAGCTCAGGAGGGGACTCCTACAATGAGCAGTTCTTC. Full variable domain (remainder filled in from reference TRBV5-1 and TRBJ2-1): KAGVTQTPRYLIKTRGQQVTLSCSPISGHRSVSWYQQTPGQGLQFLFEYFSETQRNKGNFPGRFSGRQFSNSRSEMNVSTLELGDSALYLCASSGGDSYNEQFFGPGTRLTVL.

The CDR3 region has the DNA TGTGCCAGCAGTCCTAACCTCGACAGCTCTTCCTATGGCTACACCTTC. It yields the protein CASSPNLDSSSYGYTF. This chain connects TRBV12-3 or TRBV12-4 to TRBJ1-2, with D perhaps matching TRBD1 (5 bases). V lost 5 bases and J 4 bases, leaving 20 bases between the germline ends. The CDR3 totals 16 residues.